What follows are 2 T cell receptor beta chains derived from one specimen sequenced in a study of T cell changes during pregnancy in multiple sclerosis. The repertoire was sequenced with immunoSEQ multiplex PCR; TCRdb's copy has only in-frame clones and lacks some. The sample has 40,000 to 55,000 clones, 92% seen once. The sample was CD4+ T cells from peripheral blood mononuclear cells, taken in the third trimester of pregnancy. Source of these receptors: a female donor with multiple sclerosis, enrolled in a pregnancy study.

The CDR3 region is CASSLRTGVGANVLTF. The CDR3 nucleotides are TGTGCCAGCAGCTTAAGGACAGGGGTAGGGGCCAACGTCCTGACTTTC. The chain couples TRBV7-3 to TRBJ2-6; 9 bases map to TRBD1. Looked up from germline, CDR1 is SGHTA and CDR2 is FQGTGA. The CDR3 totals 16 residues. V lost 1 base to trimming and J lost 4 bases; unmatched junction nucleotides: 2.

The CDR3 region is CASSPTTGTGSGYGYTF. Here the CDR3 DNA reads TGCGCCAGCAGCCCCACAACCGGGACAGGGAGTGGCTATGGCTACACCTTC. The gene calls are TRBV4-3 and TRBJ1-2, with 9 bases identical to TRBD1. Germline values: CDR1 LGHNA, CDR2 YSLEER. J gave up 4 bases and V 4 bases, and 13 bases lay outside the gene matches. The CDR3 consists of 17 residues.